This TCR beta chain was identified during a study of beta chain features in type 1 diabetes. Overall study results and limits: Shorter TCRB CDR3s, moderately but significantly so, marked every one of the four CD4+ subsets in Type 1 diabetes patients.

Expressed TCRB transcripts were sequenced because the entire RNA isolate underwent reverse transcription. Assay used: immunoSEQ multiplex PCR; TCRdb lists only in-frame clones, some missing. This sample yields more than 250,000 clones, of which around 20% are seen a single time; 0.028% belongs to the top ten. The CDR3 sequence is 13 residues long. CDR1 and CDR2 (germline): SEHNR, FQNEAQ (reference sequence). V gave up 6 bases and J gave up 5 bases; unmatched junction bases: 4. This clone showed up just a few times. Its antigen remains unidentified. What was sequenced was naive CD4+ T cells from blood. The rearrangement uses TRBV7-9 and TRBJ2-7; TRBD1 agrees at 10 bases. The sequence was collected from a woman between 35 and 50 years old with type 1 diabetes. CDR3 bases: TGTGCCAGCAGTCGGACAGGGGGTGACGAGCAGTACTTC. Translation gives CASSRTGGDEQYF. Combining the CDR3 with reference TRBV7-9 and TRBJ2-7 gives the whole variable domain DTGVSQNPRHKITKRGQNVTFRCDPISEHNRLYWYRQTLGQGPEFLTYFQNEAQLEKSRLLSDRFSAERPKGSFSTLEIQRTEQGDSAMYLCASSRTGGDEQYFGPGTRLTVT.